One and the same sample provided the 4 T cell receptor beta chains below, sequenced in a study of sequential checkpoint blockade in melanoma. The data were produced by immunoSEQ multiplex PCR, yet TCRdb's version contains in-frame clones alone and is incomplete. The sample comprises under 2,500 clones, 20% of which are singletons, and around 18% rests with the top ten. The sample's treatment: randomized to nivolumab then ipilimumab (arm A) or the reverse (arm B). The sequenced sample was tumor tissue (inferred from file names), obtained from a patient given nivolumab and ipilimumab in sequence. The receptors derive from a human donor with melanoma.

This clone occurred a few times. The rearrangement uses TRBV30 and TRBJ1-1; 7 nucleotides align to TRBD1. The CDR3 has 15 residues. Trimming at V came to 0 bases and at J to 1 base, leaving 5 bases not matched to a gene. The germline gives CDR1 GTSNPN, CDR2 SVGIG (reference sequence). In DNA, the CDR3 is TGTGCCTGGAGTGTACTTCGGACAGGGAACACTGAAGCTTTCTTT. Protein product: CAWSVLRTGNTEAFF.

This clone has only a few counts. This sequence joins TRBV19 and TRBJ2-7, with D hard to call. Germline V lookup: CDR1 LNHDA, CDR2 SQIVND (reference sequence). V was shortened by 3 bases and J by 1 base, with 7 bases between the two germline ends. This CDR3 is 13 amino acids long. The CDR3 DNA reads as TGTGCCAGTAGTATGTCCCGGTCCTACGAGCAGTACTTC. This sequence encodes CASSMSRSYEQYF. Filled out from reference TRBV19 and TRBJ2-7, the complete variable domain reads DGGITQSPKYLFRKEGQNVTLSCEQNLNHDAMYWYRQDPGQGLRLIYYSQIVNDFQKGDIAEGYSVSREKKESFPLTVTSAQKNPTAFYLCASSMSRSYEQYFGPGTRLTVT.

This clone was detected ten times or more. The V gene is TRBV11-3, the J gene TRBJ2-5; D perhaps matches TRBD1 (7 bases). The CDR3 totals 14 residues. Germline V gene sequence: CDR1 SGHNT, CDR2 YENEEA. The V end lost 5 bases, the J end lost 5 bases, and 15 bases lay between the germline ends. The CDR3 loop is CASSAQGGMETQYF. As DNA, the CDR3 is TGTGCCAGCAGCGCGCAGGGGGGAATGGAGACCCAGTACTTC.

The rearrangement links TRBV14 to TRBJ1-3; D is undetermined. The CDR3 runs 17 residues. Germline CDR1 and CDR2: SGHDN and FVKESK. The V and J ends lost 3 bases and 0 bases respectively, with 15 bases between them. CDR3 region: CASSQEGPASSGNTIYF. CDR3 DNA: TGTGCCAGCAGCCAGGAAGGGCCCGCCAGCTCTGGAAACACCATATATTTT. Filled out from reference TRBV14 and TRBJ1-3, the complete variable domain reads EAGVTQFPSHSVIEKGQTVTLRCDPISGHDNLYWYRRVMGKEIKFLLHFVKESKQDESGMPNNRFLAERTGGTYSTLKVQPAELEDSGVYFCASSQEGPASSGNTIYFGEGSWLTVV.